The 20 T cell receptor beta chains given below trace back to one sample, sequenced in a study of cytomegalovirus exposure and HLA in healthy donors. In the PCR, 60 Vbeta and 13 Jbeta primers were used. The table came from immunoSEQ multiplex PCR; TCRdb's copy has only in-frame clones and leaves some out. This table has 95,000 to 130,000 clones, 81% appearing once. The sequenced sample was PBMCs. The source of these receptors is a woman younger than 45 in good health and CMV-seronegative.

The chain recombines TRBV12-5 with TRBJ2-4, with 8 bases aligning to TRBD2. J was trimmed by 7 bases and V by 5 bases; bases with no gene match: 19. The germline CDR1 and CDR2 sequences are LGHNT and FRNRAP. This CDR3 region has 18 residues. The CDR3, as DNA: TGTGCTAGTGGTCCCCCCCCAAATCCCCGGGAGGGCCAGAACATTCAGTACTTC. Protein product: CASGPPPNPREGQNIQYF.

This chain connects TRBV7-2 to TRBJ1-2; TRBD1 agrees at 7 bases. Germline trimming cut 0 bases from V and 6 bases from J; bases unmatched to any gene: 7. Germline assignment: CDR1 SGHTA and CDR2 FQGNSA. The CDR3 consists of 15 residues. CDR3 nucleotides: TGTGCCAGCAGCTTAGCCTTAACAGGGGACGATGGCTACACCTTC. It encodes CASSLALTGDDGYTF.

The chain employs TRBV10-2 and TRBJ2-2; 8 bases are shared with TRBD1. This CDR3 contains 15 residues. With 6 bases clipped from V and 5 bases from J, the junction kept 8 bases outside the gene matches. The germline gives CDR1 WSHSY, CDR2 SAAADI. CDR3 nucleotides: TGCGCCAGCAGGGCCCCGACAGGGGTAACCGGGGAGCTGTTTTTT. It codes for CASRAPTGVTGELFF.

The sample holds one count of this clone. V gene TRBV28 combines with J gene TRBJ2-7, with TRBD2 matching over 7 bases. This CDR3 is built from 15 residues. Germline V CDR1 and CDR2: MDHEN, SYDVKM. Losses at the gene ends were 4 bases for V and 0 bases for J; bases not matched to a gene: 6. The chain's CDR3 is CASSSLAANSYEQYF. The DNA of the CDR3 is TGTGCCAGCAGTTCCCTAGCGGCCAACTCCTACGAGCAGTACTTC. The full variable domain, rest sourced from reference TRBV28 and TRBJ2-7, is DVKVTQSSRYLVKRTGEKVFLECVQDMDHENMFWYRQDPGLGLRLIYFSYDVKMKEKGDIPEGYSVSREKKERFSLILESASTNQTSMYLCASSSLAANSYEQYFGPGTRLTVT.

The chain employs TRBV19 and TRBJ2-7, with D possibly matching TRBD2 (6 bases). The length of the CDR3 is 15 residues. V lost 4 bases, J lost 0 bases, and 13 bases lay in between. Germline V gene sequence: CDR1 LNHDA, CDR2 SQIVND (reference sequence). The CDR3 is CASSTLHGSSYEQYF. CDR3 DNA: TGTGCCAGTAGTACCCTGCACGGGAGCTCCTACGAGCAGTACTTC.

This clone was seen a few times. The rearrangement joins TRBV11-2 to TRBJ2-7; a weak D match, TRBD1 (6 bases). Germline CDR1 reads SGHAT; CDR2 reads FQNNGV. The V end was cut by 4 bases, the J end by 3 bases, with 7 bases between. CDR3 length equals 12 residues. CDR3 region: CASSSQGYEQYF. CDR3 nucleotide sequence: TGTGCCAGCAGCTCACAGGGCTACGAGCAGTACTTC.

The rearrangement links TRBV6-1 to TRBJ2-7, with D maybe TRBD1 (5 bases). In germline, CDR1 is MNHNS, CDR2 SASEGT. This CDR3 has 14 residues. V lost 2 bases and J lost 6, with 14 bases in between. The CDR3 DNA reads TGTGCCAGCAGTGAAAGTACAAGGGGCGGCGAGCAGTACTTC. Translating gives CASSESTRGGEQYF.

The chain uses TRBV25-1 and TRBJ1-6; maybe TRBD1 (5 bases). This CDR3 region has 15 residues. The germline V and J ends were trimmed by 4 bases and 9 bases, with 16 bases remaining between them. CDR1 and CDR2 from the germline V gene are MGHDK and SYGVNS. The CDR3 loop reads CASSAEGQGISPLHF. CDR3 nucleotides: TGTGCCAGCAGTGCCGAAGGACAAGGGATTTCACCCCTCCACTTT.

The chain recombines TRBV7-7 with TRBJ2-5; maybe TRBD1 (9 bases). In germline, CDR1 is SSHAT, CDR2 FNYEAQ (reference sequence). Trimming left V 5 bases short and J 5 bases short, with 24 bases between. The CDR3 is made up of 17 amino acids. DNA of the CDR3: TGTGCCAGCAGCGCCCCTCGGGGGGGACAGGGTATGGAGACCCAGTACTTC. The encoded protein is CASSAPRGGQGMETQYF.

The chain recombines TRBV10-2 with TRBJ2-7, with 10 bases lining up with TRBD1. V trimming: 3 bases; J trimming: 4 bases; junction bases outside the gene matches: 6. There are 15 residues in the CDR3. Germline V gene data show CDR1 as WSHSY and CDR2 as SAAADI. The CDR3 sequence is CASSDPGTGVYEQYF. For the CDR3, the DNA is TGCGCCAGCAGTGACCCCGGGACAGGGGTATACGAGCAGTACTTC.

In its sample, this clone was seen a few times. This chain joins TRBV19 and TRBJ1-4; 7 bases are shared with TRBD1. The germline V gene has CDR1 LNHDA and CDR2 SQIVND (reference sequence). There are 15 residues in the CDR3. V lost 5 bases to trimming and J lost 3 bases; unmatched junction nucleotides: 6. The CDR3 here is CASSAAQGANEKLFF. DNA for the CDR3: TGTGCCAGTAGTGCTGCCCAGGGGGCTAATGAAAAACTGTTTTTT. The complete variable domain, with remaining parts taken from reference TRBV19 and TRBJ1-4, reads DGGITQSPKYLFRKEGQNVTLSCEQNLNHDAMYWYRQDPGQGLRLIYYSQIVNDFQKGDIAEGYSVSREKKESFPLTVTSAQKNPTAFYLCASSAAQGANEKLFFGSGTQLSVL.

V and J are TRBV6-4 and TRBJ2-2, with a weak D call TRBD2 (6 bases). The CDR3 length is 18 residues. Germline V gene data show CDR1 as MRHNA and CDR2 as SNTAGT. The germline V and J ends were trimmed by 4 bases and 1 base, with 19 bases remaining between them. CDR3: CASSGEGRGIENTGELFF. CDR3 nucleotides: TGTGCCAGCAGTGGGGAAGGACGGGGGATTGAGAACACCGGGGAGCTGTTTTTT.

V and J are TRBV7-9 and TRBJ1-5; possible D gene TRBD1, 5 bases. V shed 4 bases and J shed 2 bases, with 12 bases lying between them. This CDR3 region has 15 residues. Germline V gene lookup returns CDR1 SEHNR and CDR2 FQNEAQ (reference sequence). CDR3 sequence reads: CASSSGREGNQPQHF. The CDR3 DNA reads TGTGCCAGCAGCTCAGGCAGGGAAGGCAATCAGCCCCAGCATTTT.

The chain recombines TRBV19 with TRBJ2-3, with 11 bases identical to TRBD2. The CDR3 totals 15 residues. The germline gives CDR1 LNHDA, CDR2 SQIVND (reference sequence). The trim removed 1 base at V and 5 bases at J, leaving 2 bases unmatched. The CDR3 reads CASSIVAGGGDTQYF. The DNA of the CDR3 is TGTGCCAGTAGTATAGTAGCGGGAGGGGGAGATACGCAGTATTTT.

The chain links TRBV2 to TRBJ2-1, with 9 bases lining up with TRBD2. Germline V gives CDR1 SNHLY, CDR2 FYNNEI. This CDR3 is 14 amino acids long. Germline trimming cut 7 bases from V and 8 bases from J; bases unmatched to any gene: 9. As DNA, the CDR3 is TGTGCCAGCACGGCTAGCGGGATTAGGGATGAGCAGTTCTTC. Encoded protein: CASTASGIRDEQFF.

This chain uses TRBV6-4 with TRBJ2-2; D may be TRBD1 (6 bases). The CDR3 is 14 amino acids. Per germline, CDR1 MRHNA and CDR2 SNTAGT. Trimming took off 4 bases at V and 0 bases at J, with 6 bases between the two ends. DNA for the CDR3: TGTGCCAGCAGTGGGGACACGAACACCGGGGAGCTGTTTTTT. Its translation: CASSGDTNTGELFF.

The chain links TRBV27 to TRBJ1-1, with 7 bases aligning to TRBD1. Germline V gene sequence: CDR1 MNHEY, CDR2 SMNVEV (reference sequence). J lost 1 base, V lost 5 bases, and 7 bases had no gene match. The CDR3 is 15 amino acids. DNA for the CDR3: TGTGCCAGCAGTCCGAGACAGGGCCCGAACACTGAAGCTTTCTTT. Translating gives CASSPRQGPNTEAFF.

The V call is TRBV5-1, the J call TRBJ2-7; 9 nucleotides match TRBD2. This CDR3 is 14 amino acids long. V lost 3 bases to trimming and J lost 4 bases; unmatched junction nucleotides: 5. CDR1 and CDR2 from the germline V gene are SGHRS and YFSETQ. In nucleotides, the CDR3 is TGCGCCAGCAGCTCTGGTAGCGGGAGTTACGAGCAGTACTTC. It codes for CASSSGSGSYEQYF.

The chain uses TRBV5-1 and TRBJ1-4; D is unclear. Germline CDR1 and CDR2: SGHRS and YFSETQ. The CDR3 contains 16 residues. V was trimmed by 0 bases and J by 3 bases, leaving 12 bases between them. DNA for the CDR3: TGCGCCAGCAGCTTGGGGCACGGGATGGCTAATGAAAAACTGTTTTTT. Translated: CASSLGHGMANEKLFF.

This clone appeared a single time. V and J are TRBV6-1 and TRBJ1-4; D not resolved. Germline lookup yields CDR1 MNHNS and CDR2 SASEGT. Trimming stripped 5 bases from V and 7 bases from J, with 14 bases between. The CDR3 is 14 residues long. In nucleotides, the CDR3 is TGTGCCAGCAGTACGGGTCAAGGAGGTGAAAAACTGTTTTTT. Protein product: CASSTGQGGEKLFF.